This passage covers 31 T cell receptor beta chains from one sample sequenced in a study of sequential checkpoint blockade in melanoma. Sample treatment: randomized to nivolumab then ipilimumab (arm A) or the reverse (arm B). Using immunoSEQ multiplex PCR, the repertoire was profiled, and TCRdb retains in-frame clones only, with some absent. This table holds about 9,000 clones, around 60% found once. The sample in question was CD8+ T cells sorted from blood (inferred from file names), obtained from a patient given nivolumab and ipilimumab in sequence. These receptors all come from a human donor with melanoma.

This clone was seen a handful of times. The chain has TRBV5-4 and TRBJ1-5; 7 nucleotides match TRBD1. Germline values: CDR1 SGHNT, CDR2 YYREEE (reference sequence). The J segment lost 5 bases and the V segment lost 2 bases, leaving 7 bases of the junction unmatched. This CDR3 region has 15 residues. The CDR3 DNA reads TGTGCCAGCAGCTTAAGGGGACAGCAGCATCAGCCCCAGCATTTT. It codes for CASSLRGQQHQPQHF. Combining the CDR3 with reference TRBV5-4 and TRBJ1-5 gives the whole variable domain ETGVTQSPTHLIKTRGQQVTLRCSSQSGHNTVSWYQQALGQGPQFIFQYYREEENGRGNFPPRFSGLQFPNYSSELNVNALELDDSALYLCASSLRGQQHQPQHFGDGTRLSIL.

This clone was observed a handful of times. The germline gene is not matched at one end of the junction; a read error may be the cause. The gene calls are TRBV7-9 and TRBJ1-6, with TRBD1 as a possible D gene (6 bases). The CDR3 extends over 13 amino acids. Looked up from germline, CDR1 is SEHNR and CDR2 is FQNEAQ (reference sequence). CDR3 DNA sequence: TGTGCCAGCAGCTTAGGTTCCCATGGGACAAAATTCTTT. Translating gives CASSLGSHGTKFF. The full variable domain, in which reference TRBV7-9 and TRBJ1-6 provide the parts outside the CDR3, is DTGVSQNPRHKITKRGQNVTFRCDPISEHNRLYWYRQTLGQGPEFLTYFQNEAQLEKSRLLSDRFSAERPKGSFSTLEIQRTEQGDSAMYLCASSLGSHGTKFFGNGTRLTVT.

This clone came up a few times. J is TRBJ1-1 and V is TRBV15; 7 nucleotides agree with TRBD1. Germline trimming cut 5 bases from V and 10 bases from J; bases unmatched to any gene: 10. The germline gives CDR1 LNHNV, CDR2 YYDKDF (reference sequence). The CDR3 covers 13 residues. The CDR3 loop is CATSPRQGMGAFF. CDR3 DNA sequence: TGTGCCACCAGCCCCCGACAGGGAATGGGAGCTTTCTTT.

The chain has TRBV4-3 and TRBJ2-3; 11 positions agree with TRBD2. The germline V gene has CDR1 LGHNA and CDR2 YSLEER. Unmatched junction bases numbered 6, after V lost 0 bases and J lost 1 base. The CDR3 extends over 18 amino acids. The CDR3 here is CASSQDGSGRGGTDTQYF. The CDR3 bases are TGCGCCAGCAGCCAAGATGGTAGCGGGAGGGGGGGCACAGATACGCAGTATTTT.

The rearrangement joins TRBV6-6 to TRBJ1-2, with D possibly TRBD1 on 6 matching bases. Looked up from germline, CDR1 is MNHNY and CDR2 is SVGAGI (reference sequence). The CDR3 loop spans 11 amino acids. With 10 bases removed from V and 6 bases from J, the gap between germline ends came to 12 bases. In DNA, the CDR3 is TGTGCCACCGACCAGGGGAATGGCTACACCTTC. Protein: CATDQGNGYTF.

This clone was recorded only once. The rearrangement joins TRBV5-1 to TRBJ2-7, with TRBD2 identical over 7 bases. This CDR3 is built from 13 residues. The ends lost 4 bases at V and 6 bases at J; junction bases unmatched: 7. Germline V gene lookup returns CDR1 SGHRS and CDR2 YFSETQ. CDR3 bases: TGCGCCAGCAGCCCGAACGGGGGGTCCGAGCAGTACTTC. Its protein product is CASSPNGGSEQYF.

For this clone: A read error may produce the germline difference seen at one junction end. CDR3 region: CATSDGLAAYNEQFF. The CDR3 region has the DNA TGTGCCACCAGTGATGGACTAGCGGCCTACAATGAGCAGTTCTTC. The chain combines TRBV10-3 with TRBJ2-1; 10 bases align to TRBD2. Germline CDR1 reads ENHRY; CDR2 reads SYGVKD. The CDR3 contains 15 residues.

This clone came up a few times. The V gene is TRBV27, the J gene TRBJ2-7; TRBD1 might be the D (8 bases). Trimming removed 5 bases from V and 12 bases from J, with 26 bases in between. The CDR3 is made up of 15 amino acids. The germline V gene encodes CDR1 MNHEY and CDR2 SMNVEV (reference sequence). The CDR3 loop reads CASSPPGTGSAGAYF. CDR3 DNA: TGTGCCAGCAGTCCCCCGGGGACAGGCTCCGCGGGGGCGTACTTC.

This chain joins TRBV4-3 and TRBJ1-1; possible D gene TRBD1, 5 bases. The CDR3 is made up of 12 amino acids. Per the germline V gene, CDR1 is LGHNA and CDR2 is YSLEER. The V gene lost 5 bases and the J gene lost 8 bases, with 12 bases spanning the gap. For the CDR3, the DNA is TGCGCCAGCAGCTCTAATCGGGGGGAAGCTTTCTTT. This encodes CASSSNRGEAFF.

This clone came up once. The gene calls are TRBV27 and TRBJ2-7, with TRBD2 identical over 8 bases. J gave up 5 bases and V 5 bases, and 11 bases lay outside the gene matches. The CDR3 covers 15 residues. Germline CDR1 and CDR2: MNHEY and SMNVEV (reference sequence). CDR3 bases: TGTGCCAGCAGTCGTGCGGGACTAGGTATTCACGAGCAGTACTTC. As protein: CASSRAGLGIHEQYF.

CDR3 nucleotide sequence: TGTGCCAGCAGCGATGGGACTAGCGGGGGGAAGGGGGCGGATACGCAGTATTTT. Residues: CASSDGTSGGKGADTQYF. This sequence joins TRBV2 and TRBJ2-3, with TRBD2 matching over 15 bases. The length of the CDR3 is 18 residues. Germline V gene sequence: CDR1 SNHLY, CDR2 FYNNEI. J lost 6 bases, V lost 6 bases, and 13 bases had no gene match.

The rearrangement uses TRBV11-3 and TRBJ2-1, with 11 bases lining up with TRBD2. Germline-derived CDR1 and CDR2 are SGHNT and YENEEA. V dropped 3 bases and J dropped 4; count of bases not matched to a gene: 2. The CDR3 totals 15 residues. CDR3 in DNA: TGTGCCAGCAGCTTTAGCGGGGGGGATTACAATGAGCAGTTCTTC. This gives the protein CASSFSGGDYNEQFF.

The chain is built from TRBV7-6 and TRBJ2-7; D not certain. The germline V gene encodes CDR1 SGHVS and CDR2 FNYEAQ. The V and J ends lost 5 bases and 4 bases respectively, with 6 bases between them. This CDR3 comprises 11 residues. The CDR3 coding sequence is TGTGCCAGCAGCACAGAGTACGAGCAGTACTTC. This codes for CASSTEYEQYF.

The genes are TRBV7-9 and TRBJ2-7, with 9 bases aligning to TRBD1. Germline CDR1 is SEHNR and CDR2 is FQNEAQ (reference sequence). Trimming at V came to 5 bases and at J to 2 bases, leaving 10 bases not matched to a gene. CDR3 size: 16 residues. CDR3 region: CASSRKTGGTTYEQYF. CDR3 DNA sequence: TGTGCCAGCAGCCGAAAAACAGGGGGCACGACCTACGAGCAGTACTTC.

The V and J genes are TRBV5-1 and TRBJ1-5; 7 bases match TRBD1. Per germline, CDR1 SGHRS and CDR2 YFSETQ. J was trimmed by 5 bases and V by 0 bases; bases with no gene match: 2. There are 14 residues in the CDR3. The CDR3 loop reads CASSLGQGDQPQHF. CDR3 nucleotides: TGCGCCAGCAGCTTGGGGCAGGGGGATCAGCCCCAGCATTTT.

In this sample, this clone turned up once. The chain uses TRBV4-3 and TRBJ2-7; no clear D. V was pared by 3 bases and J by 2 bases, with 17 bases between. CDR3 length: 16 residues. In germline, CDR1 is LGHNA, CDR2 YSLEER. CDR3 loop: CASSQTPGSLTYEQYF. In DNA, the CDR3 is TGCGCCAGCAGCCAGACCCCGGGTTCTTTAACCTACGAGCAGTACTTC.

The chain couples TRBV9 to TRBJ2-3; 8 bases fit TRBD2. Losses at the gene ends were 4 bases for V and 6 bases for J; bases not matched to a gene: 13. Germline V gene data show CDR1 as SGDLS and CDR2 as YYNGEE. The CDR3 runs 16 residues. CDR3 in amino acids: CASSPEGGGWSDTQYF. In nucleotides, the CDR3 is TGTGCCAGCAGCCCAGAGGGCGGGGGGTGGTCGGATACGCAGTATTTT.

The sample holds a few counts of this clone. The genes are TRBV7-6 and TRBJ2-2; 9 nucleotides align to TRBD1. V lost 5 bases to trimming and J lost 6 bases; unmatched junction nucleotides: 10. Germline CDR1 reads SGHVS; CDR2 reads FNYEAQ. The CDR3 has 16 amino acids. The DNA for the CDR3 is TGTGCCAGCAGCCCCACCGGGACAGGGCCTGCCGGGGAGCTGTTTTTT. Its translation is CASSPTGTGPAGELFF.

This chain uses TRBV11-2 with TRBJ1-2; D is unclear. Trimming cost V 1 base and J 4 bases, with 13 bases left between them. From germline, CDR1 is SGHAT and CDR2 FQNNGV. This CDR3 contains 15 residues. The CDR3 is CASSLVSGYPYGYTF. CDR3 sequence (DNA): TGTGCCAGCAGCTTAGTGTCAGGATATCCCTATGGCTACACCTTC.

V usage is TRBV13 and J usage is TRBJ2-5, with D possibly matching TRBD1 (7 bases). Germline CDR1 is PRHDT and CDR2 is FYEKMQ (reference sequence). The CDR3 loop spans 14 amino acids. Trimming cost V 1 base and J 5 bases, with 11 bases left between them. The CDR3 bases are TGTGCCAGCAGCTTAGAACAGGGGAGGGAGACCCAGTACTTC. Protein sequence: CASSLEQGRETQYF.

The chain combines TRBV5-6 with TRBJ1-1; D is unresolved. Germline V CDR1 and CDR2: SGHDT, YYEEEE. This CDR3 comprises 12 residues. The germline V and J ends were trimmed by 2 bases and 4 bases, with 6 bases remaining between them. CDR3 nucleotide sequence: TGTGCCAGCAGCTTTTCGCGCACTGAAGCTTTCTTT. This sequence encodes CASSFSRTEAFF. Supplemented by reference TRBV5-6 and TRBJ1-1, the full variable domain reads DAGVTQSPTHLIKTRGQQVTLRCSPKSGHDTVSWYQQALGQGPQFIFQYYEEEERQRGNFPDRFSGHQFPNYSSELNVNALLLGDSALYLCASSFSRTEAFFGQGTRLTVV.

This clone came up once. The chain is built from TRBV6-4 and TRBJ2-3, with a weak D call TRBD2 (5 bases). This CDR3 is 14 amino acids long. V lost 5 bases to trimming and J lost 1 base, with 10 bases between them. Germline V gives CDR1 MRHNA, CDR2 SNTAGT. This CDR3 reads CASSSAGGTDTQYF. CDR3 coding DNA: TGTGCCAGCAGTTCCGCGGGTGGCACAGATACGCAGTATTTT.

Only a few counts were recorded for this clone. The chain is built from TRBV30 and TRBJ2-7, with 7 bases matching TRBD1. Losses at the gene ends were 3 bases for V and 4 bases for J; bases not matched to a gene: 6. This CDR3 has 13 amino acids. Germline CDR1 and CDR2: GTSNPN and SVGIG (reference sequence). The DNA for the CDR3 is TGTGCCTGGAGCGGACAGGACTTTTACGAGCAGTACTTC. Its translation is CAWSGQDFYEQYF.

Of note for this clone: The same CDR3 is also encoded by other DNA sequences in this sample. The rearrangement links TRBV7-9 to TRBJ1-5; D uncertain. The length of the CDR3 is 15 residues. V was clipped by 5 bases and J by 0 bases, with 11 bases between them. Germline CDR1 reads SEHNR; CDR2 reads FQNEAQ (reference sequence). CDR3 amino acids: CASSRDYYSNQPQHF. DNA of the CDR3: TGTGCCAGCAGCCGGGATTACTATAGCAATCAGCCCCAGCATTTT. Using reference TRBV7-9 and TRBJ1-5 for the parts outside the CDR3, the full variable domain is DTGVSQNPRHKITKRGQNVTFRCDPISEHNRLYWYRQTLGQGPEFLTYFQNEAQLEKSRLLSDRFSAERPKGSFSTLEIQRTEQGDSAMYLCASSRDYYSNQPQHFGDGTRLSIL.

The chain recombines TRBV19 with TRBJ1-1; tentative D call: TRBD1 (6 bases). Germline assignment: CDR1 LNHDA and CDR2 SQIVND (reference sequence). CDR3 size: 15 residues. The V end lost 5 bases, the J end lost 7 bases, and 20 bases lay between the germline ends. In DNA, the CDR3 is TGTGCCAGTAGTTACGGCGCCGGGACACTTAATGAAGCTTTCTTT. Its translation is CASSYGAGTLNEAFF.

This clone has just one count. This sequence joins TRBV29-1 and TRBJ1-5; TRBD1 matches 9 bases. V dropped 3 bases and J dropped 4; count of bases not matched to a gene: 7. The CDR3 runs 15 residues. Germline-derived CDR1 and CDR2 are SQVTM and ANQGSEA. The CDR3 DNA reads as TGCAGCGTTGAGGAGACAGGGGGGCCAAATCAGCCCCAGCATTTT. The encoded protein is CSVEETGGPNQPQHF.

The rearrangement uses TRBV7-2 and TRBJ2-5, with TRBD2 matching 7 bases. Judging by the DNA end, TRBJ2-7 fits better; the J call may be wrong. The CDR3 covers 15 residues. The V gene's germline CDR1 is SGHTA and CDR2 FQGNSA. The CDR3 region is CASRDETSWVNEQYF. The CDR3 DNA sequence: TGTGCCAGCAGGGACGAGACTAGCTGGGTAAACGAGCAGTACTTC.

This clone turned up a few times. V usage is TRBV7-3 and J usage is TRBJ1-6, with D possibly being TRBD1 (5 bases). Germline CDR1 reads SGHTA; CDR2 reads FQGTGA. V shed 5 bases and J shed 7 bases, with 15 bases lying between them. This CDR3 region has 15 residues. CDR3 sequence reads: CASSPSGGGNSPLHF. CDR3 DNA sequence: TGTGCCAGCAGCCCTAGTGGGGGGGGGAATTCACCCCTCCACTTT.

Regarding this clone: This sample also contains other DNA sequences that code for the same CDR3. V and J are TRBV7-2 and TRBJ2-7; 9 positions match TRBD1. Germline V gene sequence: CDR1 SGHTA, CDR2 FQGNSA. The CDR3 covers 13 residues. Unmatched junction bases numbered 3, after V lost 2 bases and J lost 7 bases. CDR3: CASSLTGTGEQYF. The CDR3 coding sequence is TGTGCCAGCAGCTTAACGGGGACAGGGGAGCAGTACTTC.

This clone was detected only once. This chain uses TRBV27 with TRBJ2-2; 8 bases are a match to TRBD1. The CDR3 is made up of 17 amino acids. V lost 5 bases and J lost 4; bases outside the gene matches: 12. Germline V gene lookup returns CDR1 MNHEY and CDR2 SMNVEV (reference sequence). Here the CDR3 reads CASSDVPGTGSTGELFF. The DNA for the CDR3 is TGTGCCAGCAGTGACGTCCCCGGGACAGGCAGCACCGGGGAGCTGTTTTTT.

This chain uses TRBV9 with TRBJ1-2; 10 nucleotides match TRBD1. This CDR3 has 16 amino acids. Germline trimming cut 6 bases from V and 5 bases from J; bases unmatched to any gene: 13. CDR1 and CDR2 (germline): SGDLS, YYNGEE. The CDR3 DNA follows: TGTGCCAGCACCGCCAGACAGGGGGCGACCCTTTATGGCTACACCTTC. This translates into CASTARQGATLYGYTF.